This T cell receptor (beta chain) was captured by sequencing in a study of blood T cell repertoires in COVID-19. Overall study context: Italy, Spain and the United States were the sources of the convalescent and acute COVID-19 samples. PBMCs, B-cell-depleted T cells, or T cells were the source of the cDNA or gDNA that made up the material.

Authors' processing steps: Scientists estimated how many nucleated cells there were by amplifying reference gene primers. Sequencing was performed with immunoSEQ multiplex PCR; in TCRdb, only in-frame clones are kept and a portion is missing. That table gives V, J and clone size, and the DNA gave D and trimming. The sample lists 200,000 to 250,000 clones; around nine tenths were seen once. This CDR3 contains 15 residues. Per the germline V gene, CDR1 is MNHEY and CDR2 is SVGAGI. The V gene lost 2 bases and the J gene lost 6 bases, with 13 bases spanning the gap. The rearrangement links TRBV6-5 to TRBJ2-2; possible D gene TRBD2, 6 bases. Material for sequencing was peripheral blood. The source of this sequence is a woman between 70 and 85 years old with active or convalescent COVID-19. The CDR3 is CASSYASSVPGELFF. CDR3 coding DNA: TGTGCCAGCAGTTACGCCTCTAGCGTCCCCGGGGAGCTGTTTTTT.